Shown below are 7 T cell receptor beta chains from a single sample sequenced in a study of cytomegalovirus exposure and HLA in healthy donors. Sequenced by immunoSEQ multiplex PCR; TCRdb stores in-frame clones only, minus some. The data show 50,000 to 65,000 clones, about 95% seen once. The material sequenced was PBMCs. These receptors came from a woman aged 18-29 years in good health and CMV-seronegative.

The V call is TRBV18, the J call TRBJ2-2; 9 bases are shared with TRBD1. V shed 3 bases, J shed 4 bases, and the junction held 3 bases outside the gene matches. The CDR3 has 15 amino acids. CDR1 is KGHSH and CDR2 is LQKENI in the germline V gene. The CDR3 sequence is CASSPGTGSTGELFF. CDR3 DNA sequence: TGTGCCAGCTCACCCGGGACAGGGAGCACCGGGGAGCTGTTTTTT.

The chain couples TRBV4-1 to TRBJ1-1; perhaps TRBD1 as D (6 bases). V was trimmed by 4 bases and J by 6 bases, leaving 15 bases between them. The CDR3 totals 14 residues. CDR1 is MGHRA and CDR2 is YSYEKL in the germline V gene. The CDR3 loop reads CASSLPTGLAEAFF. The DNA of the CDR3 is TGCGCCAGCAGCCTCCCTACAGGGTTGGCTGAAGCTTTCTTT.

This chain connects TRBV11-2 to TRBJ2-3; tentatively, D is TRBD2 (6 bases). The CDR3 has 17 residues. The germline V and J ends were trimmed by 0 bases and 0 bases, with 13 bases remaining between them. Germline values: CDR1 SGHAT, CDR2 FQNNGV. The CDR3 here is CASSLDQWGRSTDTQYF. CDR3 nucleotide sequence: TGTGCCAGCAGCTTAGATCAGTGGGGGAGGAGCACAGATACGCAGTATTTT.

The chain couples TRBV4-3 to TRBJ2-1; D may be TRBD2 (5 bases). V was cut by 0 bases and J by 8 bases, with 17 bases left in between. This CDR3 contains 16 residues. CDR1 LGHNA and CDR2 YSLEER come from the germline V gene. CDR3 DNA: TGCGCCAGCAGCCAAGATGGAGGCGACTGGAGGTATGAGCAGTTCTTC. Protein product: CASSQDGGDWRYEQFF.

This chain links TRBV5-1 with TRBJ2-5, with D possibly TRBD1 on 6 matching bases. V lost 4 bases, J lost 1 base, and 11 bases lay in between. The CDR3 runs 14 residues. The germline gives CDR1 SGHRS, CDR2 YFSETQ. CDR3 in DNA: TGCGCCAGCAGCCCTCGGGACACCCAAGAGACCCAGTACTTC. Residues: CASSPRDTQETQYF.

The J gene is TRBJ2-7, the V gene TRBV28, with 11 bases aligning to TRBD1. The CDR3 has 15 amino acids. Per germline, CDR1 MDHEN and CDR2 SYDVKM. With V trimmed by 5 bases and J by 1 base, 4 bases remained unmatched. CDR3 protein: CASSPGQGGSYEQYF. In DNA, the CDR3 is TGTGCCAGCAGTCCGGGACAGGGGGGTTCCTACGAGCAGTACTTC.

This sequence joins TRBV6-6 and TRBJ1-2, with 8 bases fitting TRBD1. Germline V gene sequence: CDR1 MNHNY, CDR2 SVGAGI (reference sequence). The V and J ends lost 6 bases and 5 bases, in that order; junction bases with no gene match: 8. The length of the CDR3 is 14 residues. The CDR3 region is CASSRQGTGYGYTF. CDR3 DNA sequence: TGTGCCAGCAGCCGACAGGGGACTGGGTATGGCTACACCTTC.